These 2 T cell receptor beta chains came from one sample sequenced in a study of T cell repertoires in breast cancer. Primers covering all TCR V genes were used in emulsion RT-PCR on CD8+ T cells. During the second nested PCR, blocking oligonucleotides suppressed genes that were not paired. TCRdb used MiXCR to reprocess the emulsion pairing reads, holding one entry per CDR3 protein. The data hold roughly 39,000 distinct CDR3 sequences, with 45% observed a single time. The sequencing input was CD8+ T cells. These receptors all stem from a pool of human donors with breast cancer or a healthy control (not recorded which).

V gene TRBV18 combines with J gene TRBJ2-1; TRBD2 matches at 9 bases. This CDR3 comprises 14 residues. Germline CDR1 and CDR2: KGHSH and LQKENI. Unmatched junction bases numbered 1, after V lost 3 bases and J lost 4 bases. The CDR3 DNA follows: TGTGCCAGCTCACCCAGCGGGGGGTACAATGAGCAGTTCTTC. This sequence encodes CASSPSGGYNEQFF.

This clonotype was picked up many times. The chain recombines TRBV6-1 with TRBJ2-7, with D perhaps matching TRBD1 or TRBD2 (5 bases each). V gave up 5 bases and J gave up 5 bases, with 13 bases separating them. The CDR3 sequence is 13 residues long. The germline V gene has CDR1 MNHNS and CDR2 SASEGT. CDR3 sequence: CASSPWDRHEQYF. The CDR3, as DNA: TGTGCCAGCAGTCCCTGGGACCGCCACGAGCAGTACTTC.